The 25 T cell receptor beta chains below come from one sample, sequenced in a study of blood T cell repertoires in COVID-19. Data came from immunoSEQ multiplex PCR; TCRdb stores just in-frame clones and leaves some out. The sample contains about 80,000 clones, around 69% of which appear only once. The sample consisted of peripheral blood. Receptor source: a man between 65 and 80 years old with active or convalescent COVID-19.

The J gene is TRBJ2-5, the V gene TRBV7-7, with D perhaps TRBD1 (6 bases). This CDR3 has 15 residues. V lost 1 base, J lost 5 bases, and 14 bases lay in between. Germline values: CDR1 SSHAT, CDR2 FNYEAQ (reference sequence). The CDR3 nucleotides are TGTGCCAGCAGCTTAGGTGGGCAGGGGTTCGAGACCCAGTACTTC. Protein product: CASSLGGQGFETQYF.

This clone occurred a few times. In DNA, the CDR3 is TGTGCCAGCCGGGAGGTCAGGGATGTCTATGAGCAGTTCTTC. Translated, it gives CASREVRDVYEQFF. This chain links TRBV6-6 with TRBJ2-1; TRBD2 matches 7 bases. Trimming removed 8 bases from V and 8 bases from J; junction bases left unmatched: 12. CDR3 length: 14 amino acids. Germline V gene data show CDR1 as MNHNY and CDR2 as SVGAGI (reference sequence).

CDR3 DNA sequence: TGTGCCAGCAGCTTGAGGCGGGGGGGCCAGTGGGAGGGAAATACGCAGTATTTT. Its protein product is CASSLRRGGQWEGNTQYF. The rearrangement links TRBV11-2 to TRBJ2-3; TRBD2 aligns across 9 bases. CDR1 and CDR2 (germline): SGHAT, FQNNGV. The CDR3 totals 18 residues. V lost 3 bases to trimming and J lost 7 bases; unmatched junction nucleotides: 17.

The J gene is TRBJ2-7, the V gene TRBV6-5; 9 positions match TRBD2. The CDR3 consists of 15 residues. With V trimmed by 6 bases and J by 0 bases, 6 bases remained unmatched. The germline gives CDR1 MNHEY, CDR2 SVGAGI. The CDR3 reads CASRPRLAASYEQYF. The CDR3 bases are TGTGCCAGCAGGCCTAGACTAGCGGCCTCCTACGAGCAGTACTTC.

The chain is built from TRBV19 and TRBJ1-6; D might be TRBD1 (5 bases). Germline lookup yields CDR1 LNHDA and CDR2 SQIVND (reference sequence). The CDR3 spans 15 residues. Trimming stripped 4 bases from V and 10 bases from J, with 17 bases between. The CDR3 coding sequence is TGTGCCAGTAGTACCACTTCTGCGGGGGAGTCACCCCTCCACTTT. Its translation: CASSTTSAGESPLHF. Drawing the rest from reference TRBV19 and TRBJ1-6, the complete variable domain is DGGITQSPKYLFRKEGQNVTLSCEQNLNHDAMYWYRQDPGQGLRLIYYSQIVNDFQKGDIAEGYSVSREKKESFPLTVTSAQKNPTAFYLCASSTTSAGESPLHFGNGTRLTVT.

In its sample, this clone was seen once. This chain joins TRBV6-5 and TRBJ1-6, with D unclear. The germline V gene encodes CDR1 MNHEY and CDR2 SVGAGI. V lost 7 bases and J lost 8, with 15 bases in between. The CDR3 spans 14 residues. The CDR3 loop is CASTPLGGDSPLHF. The CDR3 nucleotides read TGTGCCAGCACGCCATTAGGAGGTGATTCACCCCTCCACTTT.

This clone occurred once. CDR3 residues: CASSLGDTYEQYF. CDR3 sequence (DNA): TGTGCCAGCAGCTTGGGGGACACCTACGAGCAGTACTTC. This chain connects TRBV5-4 to TRBJ2-7; a weak D match, TRBD1 (6 bases). Germline V lookup: CDR1 SGHNT, CDR2 YYREEE (reference sequence). V was clipped by 0 bases and J by 2 bases, with 6 bases between them. CDR3 length: 13 amino acids. The full variable domain, completed using reference TRBV5-4 and TRBJ2-7, is ETGVTQSPTHLIKTRGQQVTLRCSSQSGHNTVSWYQQALGQGPQFIFQYYREEENGRGNFPPRFSGLQFPNYSSELNVNALELDDSALYLCASSLGDTYEQYFGPGTRLTVT.

The genes are TRBV7-9 and TRBJ1-4, with D possibly TRBD1 on 5 matching bases. The CDR3 runs to 15 residues. Trimming cost V 5 bases and J 6 bases, with 16 bases left between them. Germline CDR1 is SEHNR and CDR2 is FQNEAQ (reference sequence). Here the CDR3 DNA reads TGTGCCAGCAGCCCCCGATCCGGGGGGTATGAAAAACTGTTTTTT. Its protein is CASSPRSGGYEKLFF.

The chain employs TRBV28 and TRBJ1-4, with unresolved D. Trimming cost V 6 bases and J 5 bases, with 7 bases left between them. Germline CDR1 reads MDHEN; CDR2 reads SYDVKM. This CDR3 has 12 residues. The CDR3 here is CASRTPNEKLFF. The CDR3, as DNA: TGTGCCAGCAGAACTCCGAATGAAAAACTGTTTTTT.

This clone has a count of ten or more. This chain joins TRBV20-1 and TRBJ1-2, with 9 bases identical to TRBD1. V was pared by 3 bases and J by 2 bases, with 7 bases of the junction left unmatched. CDR1 and CDR2 (germline): DFQATT, SNEGSKA (reference sequence). CDR3 length: 15 residues. The CDR3 loop reads CSASLSGQGNYGYTF. The CDR3, as DNA: TGCAGTGCTAGTTTGTCGGGACAGGGAAACTATGGCTACACCTTC.

The chain is built from TRBV5-1 and TRBJ2-7; TRBD1 agrees at 9 bases. There are 15 residues in the CDR3. Trimming took 0 bases from V and 3 from J; bases not matched to a gene: 4. Germline values: CDR1 SGHRS, CDR2 YFSETQ. The CDR3 here is CASSLGGTGRYEQYF. In DNA form, the CDR3 reads TGCGCCAGCAGCTTGGGAGGGACAGGGCGCTACGAGCAGTACTTC.

This clone appeared a few times. V gene TRBV19 combines with J gene TRBJ2-2, with D maybe TRBD1 (5 bases). The V end was cut by 8 bases, the J end by 3 bases, with 10 bases between. CDR3 length: 13 residues. Germline V gene data show CDR1 as LNHDA and CDR2 as SQIVND (reference sequence). CDR3 DNA sequence: TGTGCCAGTCGCGACAGATACACCGGGGAGCTGTTTTTT. Translating gives CASRDRYTGELFF.

This sequence joins TRBV5-6 and TRBJ2-1; 13 bases are shared with TRBD2. Germline assignment: CDR1 SGHDT and CDR2 YYEEEE. This CDR3 is built from 14 residues. After removal of 5 bases from V and 8 bases from J, the junction contained 4 bases not matched to a gene. CDR3 DNA: TGTGCCAGCAGTCCGGGACTAGCGGGGTATGAGCAGTTCTTC. This gives the protein CASSPGLAGYEQFF.

This chain connects TRBV3-1 (or the pseudogene TRBV3-2) to TRBJ2-7; 9 nucleotides match TRBD2. Germline V gene sequence: CDR1 LGHDT, CDR2 YNNKEL (reference sequence). The CDR3 totals 15 residues. V gave up 4 bases and J gave up 2 bases; unmatched junction bases: 6. CDR3 in amino acids: CASSPLAGPTYEQYF. CDR3 DNA: TGTGCCAGCAGCCCTCTAGCGGGACCTACCTACGAGCAGTACTTC.

V gene TRBV10-3 combines with J gene TRBJ2-2, with 8 bases aligning to TRBD2. Trimming removed 6 bases from V and 4 bases from J; junction bases left unmatched: 13. The germline CDR1 and CDR2 sequences are ENHRY and SYGVKD. The CDR3 is made up of 17 amino acids. CDR3 sequence reads: CAISPAPGGRGTGELFF. DNA for the CDR3: TGTGCCATCAGCCCCGCCCCGGGGGGGCGCGGCACCGGGGAGCTGTTTTTT.

The table lists this clone with a count of one. This chain links TRBV30 with TRBJ1-5; possible D gene TRBD1, 6 bases. Trimming cost V 8 bases and J 3 bases, with 29 bases left between them. This CDR3 contains 18 residues. Germline V CDR1 and CDR2: GTSNPN, SVGIG (reference sequence). The CDR3 region has the DNA TGTGCCAGCTCTGCGGGGGGCGTTGGAATGTTTAACAATCAGCCCCAGCATTTT. It encodes CASSAGGVGMFNNQPQHF.

CDR3 loop: CATGTGGADTQYF. In DNA, the CDR3 is TGTGCCACCGGGACAGGGGGCGCAGATACGCAGTATTTT. This rearrangement joins TRBV24-1 to TRBJ2-3; 12 nucleotides match TRBD1. Per the germline V gene, CDR1 is KGHDR and CDR2 is SFDVKD. The junction had 1 base not matched to a gene; V was cut back by 9 bases and J by 4 bases. CDR3 length: 13 amino acids.

This clone was seen once. CDR3 region: CASSLEGDRARGYTF. The CDR3 DNA follows: TGCGCCAGCAGCTTGGAAGGGGACAGGGCGAGAGGCTACACCTTC. This chain joins TRBV5-1 and TRBJ1-2; 9 positions match TRBD1. Germline values: CDR1 SGHRS, CDR2 YFSETQ. The CDR3 is made up of 15 amino acids. After removal of 0 bases from V and 8 bases from J, the junction contained 8 bases not matched to a gene.

Worth noting for this clone: The junction and the germline gene differ at one end; a read error may be behind it. The V and J genes are TRBV7-7 and TRBJ2-1; the match to TRBD2 covers 15 bases. The length of the CDR3 is 14 residues. Germline assignment: CDR1 SSHAT and CDR2 FNYEAQ (reference sequence). CDR3 bases: TGTGCTAGCAGCCAGGGACTAGCGGGGGGTGAGCAGTTCTTC. Translation: CASSQGLAGGEQFF.

This clone was seen just once. The V call is TRBV6-6, the J call TRBJ1-4; D remains ambiguous. This CDR3 is built from 13 residues. From germline, CDR1 is MNHNY and CDR2 SVGAGI (reference sequence). V lost 7 bases and J 6 bases, leaving 12 bases between the germline ends. The CDR3: CASTRGRDEKLFF. CDR3 coding DNA: TGTGCCAGCACCAGAGGGCGGGATGAAAAACTGTTTTTT.

The chain joins TRBV19 to TRBJ1-5, with TRBD1 matching 9 bases. CDR1 is LNHDA and CDR2 is SQIVND in the germline V gene (reference sequence). The ends lost 4 bases at V and 6 bases at J; junction bases unmatched: 7. The CDR3 runs 15 residues. The CDR3 DNA sequence: TGTGCCAGTAGTAAAACAGGGGGCCCCACTCAGCCCCAGCATTTT. Amino acid sequence: CASSKTGGPTQPQHF.

The V call is TRBV27, the J call TRBJ1-1; D call uncertain. The V end was cut by 3 bases, the J end by 10 bases, with 15 bases between. Germline lookup yields CDR1 MNHEY and CDR2 SMNVEV (reference sequence). This CDR3 has 13 residues. The CDR3 coding sequence is TGTGCCAGCAGTTTGAAGGATTTCTCAGGAGCTTTCTTT. It translates to CASSLKDFSGAFF.

The V gene is TRBV3-1 (or the pseudogene TRBV3-2), the J gene TRBJ1-2; 10 bases line up with TRBD1. Trimming removed 1 base from V and 7 bases from J; junction bases left unmatched: 6. This CDR3 is 15 amino acids long. Germline V gene sequence: CDR1 LGHDT, CDR2 YNNKEL (reference sequence). CDR3 nucleotides: TGTGCCAGCAGCCAAGGGAGACAGGGGGCGGTTGGCTACACCTTC. Translation: CASSQGRQGAVGYTF.

The chain links TRBV7-9 to TRBJ2-5; tentative D call: TRBD1 (6 bases). Deletions cut 3 bases from V and 5 bases from J, with 13 bases between. CDR1 is SEHNR, CDR2 FQNEAQ, per germline (reference sequence). The CDR3 has 14 residues. DNA of the CDR3: TGTGCCAGCAGCTTTCAGACAGGTCTGGAGACCCAGTACTTC. It is translated as CASSFQTGLETQYF.

V and J are TRBV11-2 and TRBJ1-2, with a tentative D call TRBD1 (6 bases). V was trimmed by 5 bases and J by 5 bases, leaving 9 bases between them. The germline V gene has CDR1 SGHAT and CDR2 FQNNGV. The CDR3 runs to 12 residues. The CDR3, as DNA: TGTGCCAGCAGCCAGGACAGATATGGCTACACCTTC. Its translation is CASSQDRYGYTF.